The entry below describes one T cell receptor beta chain. Its antigen is still unknown. No quality values exist for individual bases; no much larger clone is one base distant. The immunoSEQ Assay, a bias-controlled multiplex PCR, was used to amplify TCRbeta CDR3 regions from genomic DNA. The authors' analysis ran thus. The number of nucleated cells in each sample was estimated by amplification of reference gene primers within the assay. To quantify the absolute abundance of each unique TCRbeta CDR3 rearrangement, sequence reads were collapsed and filtered. Productive Simpson clonality was computed per sample as the square root of Simpson's diversity index over productive rearrangements. TCRdb mirrors the immuneACCESS table, restricted to in-frame sequences. Some clones are absent from its copies; in checked studies, under half trace to an unresolved V gene, and the reason for the others is unknown. That table furnishes V, J and clone size, whereas the DNA furnished D and trimming. This sample holds some 400,000 clones; around 87% were observed only once. 1% to 1.5% of the sample comes from the top ten.

The entry originates in a study of blood T cell repertoires in COVID-19 (dated by TCRdb to between 2020 and 2021). In the study overall: The collaborator samples originated in the United States, Italy and Spain and spanned the acute and convalescent phases of COVID-19. The material from the prospective study consisted of cDNA or gDNA derived from T cells, B-cell-depleted T cells, or PBMCs. Deeply sampled blood TCRbeta repertoires from subjects exposed to, actively infected with, or recovered from COVID-19 were included in the dataset. The repertoires were released in a freely available public database intended as a resource for research on the immune response to SARS-CoV-2. The samples were drawn from the first 160 participants of the ongoing ImmuneRACE study and from 1,254 subjects provided by 6 global collaborators. A de-identified subject ID, COVID-19 status, age in years and sex were almost always included in the sample metadata. Where available, HLA class I and class II types were obtained from metadata supplied by the sample provider rather than from assay-based typing.

General findings and caveats noted by the study authors: The amount of clinical and demographic metadata varied by source and participant and was provided uncurated.

The CDR3 numbers 17 residues from cysteine through phenylalanine. The read is trimmed to its CDR3 DNA, 51 bases read in frame from base 1. V drops 3 bases and J drops 8 bases, leaving 23 bases in between. The germline V gene specifies SGHRS as CDR1 and YFSETQ as CDR2. In the prospective study, participants were about 18 to 95 years old, resided in 24 geographic areas of the United States, and were enrolled through a virtual design. In the prospective study, cohorts were assigned on the basis of participant-reported clinical history obtained from a screening survey and a study questionnaire. For ImmuneRACE Cohort 3, a participant was defined as recovered based on two consecutive negative NP/OP PCR tests, clearance by a healthcare professional, or resolution of symptoms. Each participant in the prospective study had whole blood, serum and a nasopharyngeal or oropharyngeal swab collected by mobile phlebotomists. Additional blood draws and questionnaires over a 2-month period could optionally be provided by prospective study participants. Before DNA extraction, prospective study blood samples were shipped either frozen or at room temperature.

This chain is built from TRBV5-1 and TRBJ1-4; the D gene is perhaps TRBD1, on 5 matching bases. The sequenced sample was PBMCs or T cells enriched from blood (not recorded which). This clonotype originated in a man aged 25 to 40 who had recovered from COVID-19. The CDR3: CASSSSGRVQPPEKLFF. The bases read TGCGCCAGCAGCTCGTCGGGCAGGGTCCAGCCCCCCGAAAAACTGTTTTTT.